The TCR beta chain described here comes from a study of blood T cell repertoires in COVID-19. The protocol was immunoSEQ multiplex PCR, while the TCRdb copy is restricted to in-frame clones and leaves out a portion. The sample has about 420,000 clones, around 90% seen once. Germline V CDR1 and CDR2: MNHEY, SVGAGI. V trimming: 6 bases; J trimming: 6 bases; junction bases outside the gene matches: 11. This CDR3 region has 15 residues. The chain is built from TRBV6-5 and TRBJ2-3, with 8 nucleotides matching TRBD1. The sample taken for sequencing was peripheral blood. The sequence was obtained from a man between 18 and 35 years old with COVID-19, enrolled during active disease. The CDR3 nucleotides are TGTGCCAGCAGAGCGACAGGGGTAAGATCGGATACGCAGTATTTT. Translated: CASRATGVRSDTQYF.